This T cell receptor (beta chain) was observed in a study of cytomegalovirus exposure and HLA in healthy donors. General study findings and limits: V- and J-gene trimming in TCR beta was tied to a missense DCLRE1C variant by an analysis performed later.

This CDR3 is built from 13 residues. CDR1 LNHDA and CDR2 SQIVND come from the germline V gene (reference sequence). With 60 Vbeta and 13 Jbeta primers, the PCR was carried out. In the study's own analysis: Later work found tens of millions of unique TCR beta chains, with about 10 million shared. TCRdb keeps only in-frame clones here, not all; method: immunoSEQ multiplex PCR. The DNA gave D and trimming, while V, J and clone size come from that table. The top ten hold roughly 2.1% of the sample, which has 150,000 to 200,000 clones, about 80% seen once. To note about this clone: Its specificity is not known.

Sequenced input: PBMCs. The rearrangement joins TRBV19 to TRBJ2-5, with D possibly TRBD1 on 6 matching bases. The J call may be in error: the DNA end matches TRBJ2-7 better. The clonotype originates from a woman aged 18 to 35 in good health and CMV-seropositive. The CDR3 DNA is TGTGCCACCGCGGCAGGGGCTCCCTACGAGCAGTACTTC. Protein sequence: CATAAGAPYEQYF.